The 2 T cell receptor beta chains reported below all come from one sample, sequenced in a study of circulating and synovial CD4+ cells in juvenile arthritis. Clones were read by immunoSEQ multiplex PCR, and TCRdb kept only the in-frame ones, dropping some. The sample has about 39,000 clones, 90% to 95% seen once; the top ten hold 0.7%. Sequenced sample: CD4+ T cells from blood. The receptor source for this set is a human donor with juvenile idiopathic arthritis.

This clone was observed once. This chain connects TRBV19 to TRBJ2-4; D is uncertain. The germline V gene encodes CDR1 LNHDA and CDR2 SQIVND (reference sequence). V gave up 4 bases and J gave up 1 base, with 14 bases separating them. The CDR3 spans 16 residues. In nucleotides, the CDR3 is TGTGCCAGTAGTAAAGATAGCCCCTTGGCCAAAAACATTCAGTACTTC. Protein sequence: CASSKDSPLAKNIQYF. The full variable domain, its missing parts supplied by reference TRBV19 and TRBJ2-4, is DGGITQSPKYLFRKEGQNVTLSCEQNLNHDAMYWYRQDPGQGLRLIYYSQIVNDFQKGDIAEGYSVSREKKESFPLTVTSAQKNPTAFYLCASSKDSPLAKNIQYFGAGTRLSVL.

This sequence joins TRBV6-1 and TRBJ2-1, with TRBD1 matching 7 bases. The junction had 12 bases not matched to a gene; V was cut back by 0 bases and J by 7 bases. Germline CDR1 and CDR2: MNHNS and SASEGT. The CDR3 spans 17 residues. The CDR3 here is CASSEALTGNPSNEQFF. CDR3 DNA sequence: TGTGCCAGCAGTGAAGCCTTGACAGGGAATCCTTCTAATGAGCAGTTCTTC.